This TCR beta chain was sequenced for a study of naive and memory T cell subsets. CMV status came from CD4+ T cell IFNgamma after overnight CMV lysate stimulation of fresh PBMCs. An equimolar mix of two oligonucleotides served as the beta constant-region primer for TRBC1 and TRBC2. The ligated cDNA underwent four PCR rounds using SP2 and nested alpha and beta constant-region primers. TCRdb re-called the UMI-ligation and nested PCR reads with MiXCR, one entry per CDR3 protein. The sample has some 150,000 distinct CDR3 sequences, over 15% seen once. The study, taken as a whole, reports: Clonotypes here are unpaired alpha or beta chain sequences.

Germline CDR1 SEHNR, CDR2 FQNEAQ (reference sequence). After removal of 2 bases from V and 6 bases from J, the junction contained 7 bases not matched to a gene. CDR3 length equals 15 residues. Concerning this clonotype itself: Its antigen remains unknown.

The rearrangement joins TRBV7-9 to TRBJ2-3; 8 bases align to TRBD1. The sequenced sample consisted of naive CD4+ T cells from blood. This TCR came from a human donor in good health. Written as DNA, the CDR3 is TGTGCCAGCAGCTTAACGGACAGGGTTACCGATACGCAGTATTTT. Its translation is CASSLTDRVTDTQYF.